This T cell receptor (beta chain) stems from a study of T-cell reconstitution after alpha-beta-depleted transplantation in children. V lost 2 bases and J lost 0, with 14 bases in between. CDR3 length equals 17 residues. The germline gives CDR1 MDHEN, CDR2 SYDVKM. The table lists this clonotype with many counts. Its cognate antigen is unknown. General study points: One year after transplant, T-cell counts and diversity came mostly from newly produced T cells. High day-60 TCRbeta diversity in some patients came from surviving recipient T cells and thymic progenitors. Reportedly, only several hundred clones from non-depleted graft cells drove alpha-beta T-cell counts at about two months.

Unique molecular identifiers were built into the TCRbeta library. MiXCR was run by TCRdb on the PCR reads, yielding one entry per CDR3 protein. This sample has some 200,000 distinct CDR3 sequences, with about 7% found just once. This sequence was found in a boy between 2 and 10 years old with acute lymphoblastic leukemia, due to receive a stem cell transplant. The sample in question was PBMCs, obtained before TCRalphabeta/CD19-depleted stem cell transplant. The J gene is TRBJ2-1, the V gene TRBV28; TRBD2 might be the D (6 bases). CDR3 amino acids: CASSLITLTSSYNEQFF. The CDR3 DNA sequence: TGTGCCAGCAGTTTAATTACTCTGACTAGCTCCTACAATGAGCAGTTCTTC.